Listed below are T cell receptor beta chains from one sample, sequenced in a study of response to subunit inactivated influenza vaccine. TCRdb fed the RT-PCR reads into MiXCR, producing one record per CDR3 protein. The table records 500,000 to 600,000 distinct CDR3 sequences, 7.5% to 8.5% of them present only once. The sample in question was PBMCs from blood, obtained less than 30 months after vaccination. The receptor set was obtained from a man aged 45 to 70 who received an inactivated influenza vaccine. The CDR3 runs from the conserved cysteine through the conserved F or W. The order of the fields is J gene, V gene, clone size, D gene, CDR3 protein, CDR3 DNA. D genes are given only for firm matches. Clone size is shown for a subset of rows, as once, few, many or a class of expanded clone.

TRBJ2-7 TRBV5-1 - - CASSLSTGGRYEQYF TGCGCCAGCAGCTTGTCAACAGGAGGTCGGTACGAGCAGTACTTC
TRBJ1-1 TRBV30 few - CAWSVNLNTEAFF TGTGCCTGGAGTGTAAACTTAAACACTGAAGCTTTCTTT
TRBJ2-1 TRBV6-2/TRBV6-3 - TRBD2 CASRLAGGPHNEQFF TGTGCCAGCAGACTAGCGGGAGGGCCCCACAATGAGCAGTTCTTC
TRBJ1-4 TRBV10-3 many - CAIRPGRSINEKLFF TGTGCCATCAGGCCGGGACGGAGCATTAATGAAAAACTGTTTTTT
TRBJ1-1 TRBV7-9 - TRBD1 CASKRRQGEAFF TGTGCCAGCAAGCGAAGACAGGGAGAAGCTTTCTTT
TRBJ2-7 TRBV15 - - CATSRSDRYEQYF TGTGCCACCAGCAGATCTGACAGATACGAGCAGTACTTC
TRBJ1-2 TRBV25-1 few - CASAQSTVGYTF TGTGCCAGCGCCCAATCGACAGTCGGCTACACCTTC
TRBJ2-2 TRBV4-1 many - CASSQDHWLGRNTGELFF TGCGCCAGCAGCCAAGACCATTGGTTGGGGAGGAACACCGGGGAGCTGTTTTTT
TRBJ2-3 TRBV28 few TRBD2 CASSDRRLAGGADTQYF TGTGCCAGCAGTGACCGCCGACTAGCGGGAGGGGCAGATACGCAGTATTTT
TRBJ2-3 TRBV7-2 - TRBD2 CASSLSGRATDTQYF TGTGCCAGCAGCTTAAGTGGGAGGGCCACAGATACGCAGTATTTT
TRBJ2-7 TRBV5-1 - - CASSLGWGTLYEQYF TGCGCCAGCAGCTTGGGGTGGGGGACCCTCTACGAGCAGTACTTC
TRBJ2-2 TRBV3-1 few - CASSQGRGRDTGELFF TGTGCCAGCAGCCAAGGGAGGGGACGAGACACCGGGGAGCTGTTTTTT
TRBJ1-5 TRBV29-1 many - CSVTTGSWGQPQHF TGCAGCGTAACCACAGGGTCCTGGGGACAGCCCCAGCATTTT
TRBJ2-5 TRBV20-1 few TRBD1 CSARRDRGLWETQYF TGCAGTGCTAGAAGGGACAGGGGGCTTTGGGAGACCCAGTACTTC
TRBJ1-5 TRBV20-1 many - CSARPGARNQPQHF TGCAGTGCCCGCCCGGGGGCCCGTAATCAGCCCCAGCATTTT
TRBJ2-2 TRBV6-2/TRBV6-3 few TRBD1 CASKVRTGANTGELFF TGTGCCAGCAAGGTCCGGACAGGGGCGAACACCGGGGAGCTGTTTTTT
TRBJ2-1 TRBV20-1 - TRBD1 CSVQTGGVNNEQFF TGCAGTGTTCAAACAGGGGGCGTCAACAATGAGCAGTTCTTC
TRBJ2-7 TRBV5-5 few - CASTPTGTAGSYEQYF TGTGCCAGCACCCCAACTGGGACTGCAGGATCGTACGAGCAGTACTTC
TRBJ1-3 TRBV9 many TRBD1 CASSGQGSGNTIYF TGTGCCAGCAGCGGACAGGGCTCTGGAAACACCATATATTTT
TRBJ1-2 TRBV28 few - CASSFPSVAGYTF TGTGCCAGCAGTTTCCCCTCAGTCGCTGGCTACACCTTC
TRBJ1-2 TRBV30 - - CAWSRTTGHYGYTF TGTGCCTGGAGTAGAACGACAGGACACTATGGCTACACCTTC
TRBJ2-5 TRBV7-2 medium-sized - CASSLNPFQETQYF TGTGCCAGCAGCTTGAACCCGTTCCAAGAGACCCAGTACTTC
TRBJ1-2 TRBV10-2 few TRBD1 CASSDPIRDRVNYGYTF TGCGCCAGCAGTGATCCAATCCGGGACAGAGTTAACTATGGCTACACCTTC
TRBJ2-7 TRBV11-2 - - CASSSWMGSSYEQYF TGTGCCAGCAGCTCCTGGATGGGGAGTTCCTACGAGCAGTACTTC
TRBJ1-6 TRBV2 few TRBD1 CASSEFGDSNSPLHF TGTGCCAGCAGTGAATTTGGGGACAGTAATTCACCCCTCCACTTT
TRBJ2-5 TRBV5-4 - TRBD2 CASSDIAGEETQYF TGTGCCAGCAGCGACATAGCGGGGGAAGAGACCCAGTACTTC
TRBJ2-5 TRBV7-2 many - CASSPAGGLPVTQYF TGTGCCAGCAGCCCGGCCGGGGGACTCCCGGTGACCCAGTACTTC
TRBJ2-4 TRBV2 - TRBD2 CASSETERGIQYF TGTGCCAGCAGTGAAACCGAGCGGGGCATTCAGTACTTC
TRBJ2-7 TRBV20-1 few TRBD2 CSAGRTSGISYEQYF TGCAGTGCAGGGAGGACTAGCGGGATCTCCTACGAGCAGTACTTC